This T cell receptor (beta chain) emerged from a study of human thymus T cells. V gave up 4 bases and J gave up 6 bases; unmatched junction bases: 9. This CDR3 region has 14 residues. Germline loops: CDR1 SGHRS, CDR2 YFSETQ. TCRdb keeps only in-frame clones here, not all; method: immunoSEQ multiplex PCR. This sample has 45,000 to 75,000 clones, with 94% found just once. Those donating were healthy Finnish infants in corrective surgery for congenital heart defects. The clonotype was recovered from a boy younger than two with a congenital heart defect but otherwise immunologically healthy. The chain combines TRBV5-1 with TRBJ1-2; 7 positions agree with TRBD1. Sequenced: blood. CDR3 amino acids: CASSAGTDLNGYTF. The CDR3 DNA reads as TGCGCCAGCAGCGCCGGGACAGATCTTAATGGCTACACCTTC.